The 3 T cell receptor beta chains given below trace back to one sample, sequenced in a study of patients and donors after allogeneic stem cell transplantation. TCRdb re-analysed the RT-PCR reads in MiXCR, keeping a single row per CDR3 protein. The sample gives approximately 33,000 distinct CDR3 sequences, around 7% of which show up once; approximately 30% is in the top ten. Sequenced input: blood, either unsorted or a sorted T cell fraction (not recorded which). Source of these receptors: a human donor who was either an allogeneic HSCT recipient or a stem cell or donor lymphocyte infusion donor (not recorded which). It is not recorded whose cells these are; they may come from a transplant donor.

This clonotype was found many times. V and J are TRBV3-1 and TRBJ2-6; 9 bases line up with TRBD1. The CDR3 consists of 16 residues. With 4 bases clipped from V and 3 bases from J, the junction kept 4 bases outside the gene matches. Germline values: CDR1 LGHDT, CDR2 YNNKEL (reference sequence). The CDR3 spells CASSPTGGDGANVLTF. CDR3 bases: TGTGCCAGCAGCCCCACAGGGGGCGATGGGGCCAACGTCCTGACTTTC.

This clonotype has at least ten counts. CDR3 sequence reads: CASSTYSGTGANYGYTF. The CDR3 bases are TGCGCCAGCAGCACCTACTCCGGGACAGGGGCTAACTATGGCTACACCTTC. V is TRBV5-1 and J is TRBJ1-2; 10 positions agree with TRBD1. Germline V gene data show CDR1 as SGHRS and CDR2 as YFSETQ. J was trimmed by 0 bases and V by 4 bases; bases with no gene match: 9. The CDR3 contains 17 residues. The variable domain in full, completed from reference TRBV5-1 and TRBJ1-2, reads KAGVTQTPRYLIKTRGQQVTLSCSPISGHRSVSWYQQTPGQGLQFLFEYFSETQRNKGNFPGRFSGRQFSNSRSEMNVSTLELGDSALYLCASSTYSGTGANYGYTFGSGTRLTVV.

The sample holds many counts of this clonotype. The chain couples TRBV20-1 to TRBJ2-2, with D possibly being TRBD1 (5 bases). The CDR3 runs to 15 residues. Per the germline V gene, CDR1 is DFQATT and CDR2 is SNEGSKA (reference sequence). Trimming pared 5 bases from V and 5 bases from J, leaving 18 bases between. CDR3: CSASHNGALTGELFF. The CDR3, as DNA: TGCAGTGCTTCCCACAATGGGGCACTAACCGGGGAGCTGTTTTTT.